This entry describes one T cell receptor (beta chain). This entry comes from a study of blood T cell repertoires in COVID-19. Study background: The United States, Italy and Spain provided the acute and convalescent COVID-19 samples.

Cohort allocation depended upon clinical history that participants reported. This CDR3 region has 15 residues. V trimming: 4 bases; J trimming: 4 bases; junction bases outside the gene matches: 9. CDR1 is LNHDA and CDR2 is SQIVND in the germline V gene (reference sequence). The authors' processing: It was from reference gene primer amplification that nucleated cell counts were estimated. Using immunoSEQ multiplex PCR, the repertoire was profiled, and TCRdb retains in-frame clones only, with some absent. The V and J calls and the clone size are those of that table, but D and trimming were determined from the DNA. The sample includes approximately 250,000 clones, approximately 90% seen only once; the top ten take more than 1%.

The genes are TRBV19 and TRBJ1-2; TRBD1 agrees at 7 bases. The receptor's source is a woman in her thirties or forties with acute COVID-19. Sequencing was carried out using PBMCs or T cells enriched from blood (not recorded which). The CDR3 region has the DNA TGTGCCAGTAGTAGAGACAGGGCCGTCGGCTATGGCTACACCTTC. Protein sequence: CASSRDRAVGYGYTF.